This section outlines one TCR beta chain sequence together with its context. The length of the CDR3 is 14 residues. The J segment lost 1 base and the V segment lost 5 bases, leaving 3 bases of the junction unmatched. From germline, CDR1 is MDHEN and CDR2 SYDVKM. These data are taken from a study of cytomegalovirus exposure and HLA in healthy donors. Libraries were prepared by immunoSEQ multiplex PCR; TCRdb keeps only in-frame clonotypes and omits some of them. The sample consists of about 73,000 clones, around 94% of them appearing once. The sequenced material came from PBMCs. V is TRBV28 and J is TRBJ1-1, with 8 bases matching TRBD1. The source is a young woman in good health and CMV-seropositive. CDR3 coding DNA: TGTGCCAGCAGTCCGGACAGGGCGAACACTGAAGCTTTCTTT. Its protein is CASSPDRANTEAFF.